This T cell receptor beta chain was observed in a study of graft-versus-host responses after intestinal transplantation. Study context: Anti-thymocyte globulin induction preceded about 3 years of tacrolimus and steroid maintenance in all recipients. Broader study findings: After transplant, early declines in HvG clones were associated with peak levels of circulating GvH clones. Recipient marrow contained GvH clones, some of which appeared first in ileum or blood. Where graft-donor T cell macrochimerism was present, patients had high graft-versus-host to host-versus-graft clonal ratios in allografts.

This clone occurred a few times. The antigen is not known. V lost 4 bases, J lost 5 bases, and 7 bases lay in between. Per germline, CDR1 SGHRS and CDR2 YFSETQ. CDR3 length equals 11 residues. Assay: immunoSEQ multiplex PCR; the TCRdb copy retains only in-frame clones and omits some. Of 20,000 or so clones listed, around 79% are singletons. This specimen was PBMCs, taken 14 days after transplant. This TCR was recovered from a human patient who received an intestinal transplant, so some T cells may come from the graft donor. The chain employs TRBV5-1 and TRBJ2-7; no definite D call. The CDR3 DNA reads TGCGCCAGCAGCGCCGGCGACGAGCAGTACTTC. Translation gives CASSAGDEQYF.